The rows below give T cell receptor beta chains drawn from one sample of a study of memory CD4+ T cells and cytomegalovirus serostatus. The repertoire was sequenced with immunoSEQ multiplex PCR; TCRdb's copy has only in-frame clones and lacks some. The sample has approximately 53,000 clones; under 90% are singletons. Specimen: memory CD4+ T cells from blood. These receptors all come from an adult in good health and CMV-seronegative. The CDR3 runs from the conserved cysteine through the conserved F or W. D genes are given only for firm matches. Rows give clone size only sometimes, using once, few, many, or a class for an expanded clone.

CDR3 protein,D gene,clone size,CDR3 length,V gene
CANSQERGSPLHF,-,-,13,TRBV4-2
CASSVGDQNYGYTF,-,-,14,TRBV9
CASSFDTSLGDTQYF,-,-,15,TRBV5-6
CASSQDQLWTGELFF,-,-,15,TRBV4-2
CASKVAGSSGNTIYF,-,-,15,TRBV28
CASTRGGLGNEQFF,TRBD2,-,14,TRBV27
CSVVPRQGAEQFF,TRBD1,-,13,TRBV29-1
CATSRDPRTGTQETQYF,TRBD1,-,17,TRBV15
CASSESGGWKPQHF,TRBD1,-,14,TRBV6-1
CASSVGTDNSPLHF,-,-,14,TRBV9
CASSYEGRYYGYTF,-,-,14,TRBV6-5
CASSITRGGKNNEQFF,TRBD2,-,16,TRBV19
CASSDGPYGYTF,-,-,12,TRBV6-5
CASSIGPGTEYGYTF,-,few,15,TRBV6-1
CASSQGNYQPQHF,-,-,13,TRBV6-6
CASSLTSGSSYEQYF,TRBD2,-,15,TRBV6-5
CAWSGRAMGLGPQHF,-,-,15,TRBV30
CASNGGGQDTQYF,TRBD2,-,13,TRBV6-6
CASSRPSGGGSGELFF,TRBD2,-,16,TRBV5-4
CASSKRTLILPIQLYEQYF,-,-,19,TRBV21-1
CASSIRGETQYF,-,-,12,TRBV18
CASSYSAGFSQGYTF,-,-,15,TRBV6-5
CAIGGGEGAYNEQFF,-,-,15,TRBV10-3
CASSLEGSRETQYF,-,-,14,TRBV5-8
CASSSSGGGNEQFF,TRBD2,-,14,TRBV2
CASSPSGTSGGAEKTQYF,TRBD2,-,18,TRBV18
CASSPLTTQGNEKLFF,-,-,16,TRBV5-1
CASSPSPYQETQYF,-,-,14,TRBV27
CASSEIRGRSSNEQFF,TRBD1,-,16,TRBV6-1
CASRDQGSVDEQYF,-,-,14,TRBV5-1
CASSLANRVSDTQYF,-,-,15,TRBV7-8
CASSLVSDPGTDTQYF,-,-,16,TRBV5-1
CASSQEPSGGAGTDTQYF,TRBD2,-,18,TRBV4-2
CASSLADYGYTF,-,once,12,TRBV7-9
CASSSQQLTNSPLHF,-,few,15,TRBV27
CASSSRTGRDEQFF,TRBD1,few,14,TRBV5-4
CSGSTAYEQYF,-,few,11,TRBV29-1
CASSFLNRVGYGYTF,-,-,15,TRBV28
CASRVGNSPLHF,-,-,12,TRBV2
CSVETATQYF,-,-,10,TRBV29-1
CASSYSRTDSYEQYF,-,-,15,TRBV6-5
CAWSVGLGRGSEKLFF,-,-,16,TRBV30
CASDSGQGDQPQHF,TRBD1,-,14,TRBV25-1
CASSPPGNTEAFF,-,-,13,TRBV18
CSVRYFEDTEAFF,-,-,13,TRBV29-1
CASSSTITTYEQYF,-,-,14,TRBV7-2
CASSDPGSVVNTIYF,-,-,15,TRBV6-1
CASSRPPSQTEAFF,-,-,14,TRBV7-2
CASSFSVWTNEKLFF,-,-,15,TRBV6-5
CASSPMVGGGNQPQHF,-,-,16,TRBV7-2
CASSQVWDTVYEQYF,-,-,15,TRBV4-2